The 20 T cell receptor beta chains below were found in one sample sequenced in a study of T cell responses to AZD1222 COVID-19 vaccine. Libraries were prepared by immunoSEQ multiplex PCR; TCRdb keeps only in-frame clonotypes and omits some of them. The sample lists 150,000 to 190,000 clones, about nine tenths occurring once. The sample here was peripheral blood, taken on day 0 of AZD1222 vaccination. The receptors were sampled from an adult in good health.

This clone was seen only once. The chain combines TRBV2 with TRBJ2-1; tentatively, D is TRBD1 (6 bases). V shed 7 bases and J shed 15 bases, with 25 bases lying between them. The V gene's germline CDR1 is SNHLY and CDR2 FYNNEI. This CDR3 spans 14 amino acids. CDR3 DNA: TGTGCCAGCACCCCTCAGACCCGGGACATTGGCCCGTTCTTC. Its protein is CASTPQTRDIGPFF.

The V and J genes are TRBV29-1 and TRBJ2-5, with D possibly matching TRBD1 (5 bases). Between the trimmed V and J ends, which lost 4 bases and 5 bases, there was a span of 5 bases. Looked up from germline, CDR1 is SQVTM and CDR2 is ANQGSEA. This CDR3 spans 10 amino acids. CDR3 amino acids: CSVAGETQYF. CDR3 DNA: TGCAGCGTTGCAGGGGAGACCCAGTACTTC.

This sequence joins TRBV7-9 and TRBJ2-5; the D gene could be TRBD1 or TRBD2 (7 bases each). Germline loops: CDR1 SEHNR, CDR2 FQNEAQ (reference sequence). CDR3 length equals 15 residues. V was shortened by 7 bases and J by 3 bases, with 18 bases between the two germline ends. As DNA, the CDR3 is TGTGCCAGCAACCAGGGGGGGAGGCGAGAAGAGACCCAGTACTTC. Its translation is CASNQGGRREETQYF.

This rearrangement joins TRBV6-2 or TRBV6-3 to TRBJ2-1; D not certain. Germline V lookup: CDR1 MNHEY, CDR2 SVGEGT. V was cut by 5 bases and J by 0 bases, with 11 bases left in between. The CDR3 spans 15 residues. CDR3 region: CASSTVEISYNEQFF. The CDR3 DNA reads TGTGCCAGCAGTACGGTTGAGATCTCCTACAATGAGCAGTTCTTC.

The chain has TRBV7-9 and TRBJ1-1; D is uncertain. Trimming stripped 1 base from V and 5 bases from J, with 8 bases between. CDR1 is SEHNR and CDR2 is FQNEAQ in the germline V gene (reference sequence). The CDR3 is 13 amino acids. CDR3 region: CASSLGRTTEAFF. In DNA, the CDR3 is TGTGCCAGCAGCTTAGGTCGCACTACTGAAGCTTTCTTT.

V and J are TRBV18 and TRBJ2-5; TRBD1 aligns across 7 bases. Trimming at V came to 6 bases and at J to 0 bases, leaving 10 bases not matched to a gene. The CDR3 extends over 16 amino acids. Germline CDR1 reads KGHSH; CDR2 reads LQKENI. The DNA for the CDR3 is TGTGCCAGCTCCCAGACAGGGAACTCGTACCAAGAGACCCAGTACTTC. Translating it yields CASSQTGNSYQETQYF.

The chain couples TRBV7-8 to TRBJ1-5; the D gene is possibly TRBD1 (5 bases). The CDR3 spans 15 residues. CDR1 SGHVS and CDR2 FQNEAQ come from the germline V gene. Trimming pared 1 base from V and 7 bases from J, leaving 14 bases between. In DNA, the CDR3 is TGTGCCAGCAGCTTAGACCCGGGTTCAGGGCAGCCCCAGCATTTT. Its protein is CASSLDPGSGQPQHF.

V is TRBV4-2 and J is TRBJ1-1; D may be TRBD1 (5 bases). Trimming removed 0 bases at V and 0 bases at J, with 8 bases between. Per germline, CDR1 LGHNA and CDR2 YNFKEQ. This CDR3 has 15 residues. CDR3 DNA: TGTGCCAGCAGCCAAGAGTCGACAGTGAACACTGAAGCTTTCTTT. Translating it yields CASSQESTVNTEAFF.

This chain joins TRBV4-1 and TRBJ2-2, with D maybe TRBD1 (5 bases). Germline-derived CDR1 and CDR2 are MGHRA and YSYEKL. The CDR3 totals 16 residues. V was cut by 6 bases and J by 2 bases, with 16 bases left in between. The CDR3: CASSSRRQGNTGELFF. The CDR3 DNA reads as TGCGCCAGCAGTTCGCGTCGGCAGGGAAACACCGGGGAGCTGTTTTTT.

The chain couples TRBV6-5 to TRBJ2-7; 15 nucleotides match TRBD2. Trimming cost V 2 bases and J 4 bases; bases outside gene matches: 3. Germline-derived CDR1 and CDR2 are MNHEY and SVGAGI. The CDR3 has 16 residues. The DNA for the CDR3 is TGTGCCAGCAGTTACCAAGGGACTAGCGGGAGGTACGAGCAGTACTTC. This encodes CASSYQGTSGRYEQYF.

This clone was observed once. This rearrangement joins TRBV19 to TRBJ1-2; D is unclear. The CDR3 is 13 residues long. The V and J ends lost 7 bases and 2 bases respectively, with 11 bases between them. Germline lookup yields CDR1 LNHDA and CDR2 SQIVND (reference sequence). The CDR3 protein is CASTRTENYGYTF. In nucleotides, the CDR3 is TGTGCCAGTACCCGGACCGAAAACTATGGCTACACCTTC. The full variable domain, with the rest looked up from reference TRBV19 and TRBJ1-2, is DGGITQSPKYLFRKEGQNVTLSCEQNLNHDAMYWYRQDPGQGLRLIYYSQIVNDFQKGDIAEGYSVSREKKESFPLTVTSAQKNPTAFYLCASTRTENYGYTFGSGTRLTVV.

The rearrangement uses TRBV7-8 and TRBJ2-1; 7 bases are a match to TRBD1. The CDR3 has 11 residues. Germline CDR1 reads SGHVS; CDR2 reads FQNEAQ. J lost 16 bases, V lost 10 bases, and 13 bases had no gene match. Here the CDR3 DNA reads TGTGCCACCGGCCAGGACAGGCTGCAATTCTTC. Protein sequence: CATGQDRLQFF.

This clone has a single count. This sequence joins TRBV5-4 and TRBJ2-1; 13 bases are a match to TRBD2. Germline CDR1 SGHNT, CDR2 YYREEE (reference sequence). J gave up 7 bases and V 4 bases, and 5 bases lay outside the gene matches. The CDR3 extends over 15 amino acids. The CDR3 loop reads CASSLGLAGRNEQFF. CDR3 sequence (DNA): TGTGCCAGCAGCCTGGGACTAGCGGGAAGGAATGAGCAGTTCTTC.

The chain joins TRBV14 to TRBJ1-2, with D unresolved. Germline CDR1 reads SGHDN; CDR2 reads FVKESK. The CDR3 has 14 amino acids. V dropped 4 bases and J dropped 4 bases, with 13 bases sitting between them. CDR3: CASSPSAGIYGYTF. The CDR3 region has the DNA TGTGCCAGCAGCCCGTCAGCGGGTATCTATGGCTACACCTTC. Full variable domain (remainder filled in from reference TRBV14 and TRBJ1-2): EAGVTQFPSHSVIEKGQTVTLRCDPISGHDNLYWYRRVMGKEIKFLLHFVKESKQDESGMPNNRFLAERTGGTYSTLKVQPAELEDSGVYFCASSPSAGIYGYTFGSGTRLTVV.

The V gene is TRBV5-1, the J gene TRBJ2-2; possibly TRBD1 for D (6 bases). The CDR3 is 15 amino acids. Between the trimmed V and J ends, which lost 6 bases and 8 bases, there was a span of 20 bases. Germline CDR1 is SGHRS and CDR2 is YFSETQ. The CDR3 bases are TGCGCCAGCAAACATTCAAACAGGGATTTGGGGGAGCTGTTTTTT. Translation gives CASKHSNRDLGELFF.

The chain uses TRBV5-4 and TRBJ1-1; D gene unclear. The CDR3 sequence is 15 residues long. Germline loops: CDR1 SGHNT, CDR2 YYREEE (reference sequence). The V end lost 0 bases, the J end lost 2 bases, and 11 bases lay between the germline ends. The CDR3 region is CASSLAGSQNTEAFF. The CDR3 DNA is TGTGCCAGCAGCTTGGCGGGATCCCAAAACACTGAAGCTTTCTTT.

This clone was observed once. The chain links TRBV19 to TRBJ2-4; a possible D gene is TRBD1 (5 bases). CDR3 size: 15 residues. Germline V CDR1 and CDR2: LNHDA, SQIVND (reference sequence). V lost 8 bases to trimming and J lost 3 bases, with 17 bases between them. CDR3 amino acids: CASGRGSLVKNIQYF. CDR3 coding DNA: TGTGCCAGTGGAAGGGGTAGCTTAGTCAAAAACATTCAGTACTTC.

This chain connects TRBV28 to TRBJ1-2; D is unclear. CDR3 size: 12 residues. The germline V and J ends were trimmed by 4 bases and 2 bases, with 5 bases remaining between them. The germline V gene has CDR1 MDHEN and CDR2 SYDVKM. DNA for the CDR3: TGTGCCAGCAGTTCACGAAACTATGGCTACACCTTC. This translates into CASSSRNYGYTF.

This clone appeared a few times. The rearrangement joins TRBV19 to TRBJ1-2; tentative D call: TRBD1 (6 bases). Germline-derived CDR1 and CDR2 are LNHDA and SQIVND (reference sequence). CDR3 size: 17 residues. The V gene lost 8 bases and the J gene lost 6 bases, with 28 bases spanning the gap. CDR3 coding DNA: TGTGCCAGTTCCATCCAGGGGCTGGGTTTTGGGATCGATGGCTACACCTTC. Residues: CASSIQGLGFGIDGYTF.

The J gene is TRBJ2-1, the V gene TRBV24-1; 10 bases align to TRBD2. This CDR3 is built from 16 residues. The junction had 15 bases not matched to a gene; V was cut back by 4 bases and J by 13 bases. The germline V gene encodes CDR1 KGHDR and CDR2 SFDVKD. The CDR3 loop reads CATSEANASGRFPQFF. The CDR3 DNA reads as TGTGCCACCAGTGAGGCGAACGCTAGCGGGAGATTTCCACAGTTCTTC.